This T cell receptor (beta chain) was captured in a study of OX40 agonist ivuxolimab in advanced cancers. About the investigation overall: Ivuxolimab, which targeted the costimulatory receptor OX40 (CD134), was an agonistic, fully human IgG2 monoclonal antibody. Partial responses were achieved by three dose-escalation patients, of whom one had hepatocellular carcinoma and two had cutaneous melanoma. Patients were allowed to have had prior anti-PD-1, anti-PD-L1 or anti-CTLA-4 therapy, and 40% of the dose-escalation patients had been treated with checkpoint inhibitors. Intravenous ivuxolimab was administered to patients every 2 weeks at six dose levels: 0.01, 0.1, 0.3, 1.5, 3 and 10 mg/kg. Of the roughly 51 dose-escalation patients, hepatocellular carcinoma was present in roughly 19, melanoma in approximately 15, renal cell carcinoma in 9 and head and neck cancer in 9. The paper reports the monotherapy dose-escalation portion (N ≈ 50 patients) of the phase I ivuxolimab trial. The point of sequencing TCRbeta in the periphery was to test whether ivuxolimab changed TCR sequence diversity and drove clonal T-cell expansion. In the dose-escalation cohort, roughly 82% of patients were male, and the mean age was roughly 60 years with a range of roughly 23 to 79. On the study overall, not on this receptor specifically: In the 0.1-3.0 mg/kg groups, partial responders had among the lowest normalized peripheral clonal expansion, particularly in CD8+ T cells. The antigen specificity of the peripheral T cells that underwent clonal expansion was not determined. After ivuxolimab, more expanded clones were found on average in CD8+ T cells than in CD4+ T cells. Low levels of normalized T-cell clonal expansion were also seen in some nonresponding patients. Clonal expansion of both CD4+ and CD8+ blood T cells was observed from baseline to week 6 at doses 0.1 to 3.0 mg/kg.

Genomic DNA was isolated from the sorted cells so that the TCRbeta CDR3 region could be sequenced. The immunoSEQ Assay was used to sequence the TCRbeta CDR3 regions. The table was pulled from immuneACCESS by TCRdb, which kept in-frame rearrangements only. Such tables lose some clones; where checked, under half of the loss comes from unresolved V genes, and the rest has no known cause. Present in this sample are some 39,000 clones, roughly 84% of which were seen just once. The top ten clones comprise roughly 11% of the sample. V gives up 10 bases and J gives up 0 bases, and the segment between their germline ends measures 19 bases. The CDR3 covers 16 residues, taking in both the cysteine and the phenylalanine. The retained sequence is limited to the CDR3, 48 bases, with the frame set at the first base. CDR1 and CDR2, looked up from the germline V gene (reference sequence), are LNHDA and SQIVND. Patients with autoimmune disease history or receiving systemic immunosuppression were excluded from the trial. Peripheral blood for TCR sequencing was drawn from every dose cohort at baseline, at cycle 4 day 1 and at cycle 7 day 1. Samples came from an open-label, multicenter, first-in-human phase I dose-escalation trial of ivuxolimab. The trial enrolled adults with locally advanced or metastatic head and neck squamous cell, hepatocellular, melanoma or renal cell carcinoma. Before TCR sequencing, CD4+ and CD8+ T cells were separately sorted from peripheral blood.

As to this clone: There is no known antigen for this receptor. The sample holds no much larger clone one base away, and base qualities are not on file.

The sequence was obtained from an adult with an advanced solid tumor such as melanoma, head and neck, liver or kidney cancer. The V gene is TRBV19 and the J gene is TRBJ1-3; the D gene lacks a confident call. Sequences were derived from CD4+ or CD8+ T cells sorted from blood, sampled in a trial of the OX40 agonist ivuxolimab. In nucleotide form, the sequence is TGTGCCACCCTACGGGCCGCCACGAGCTCTGGAAACACCATATATTTT. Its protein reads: CATLRAATSSGNTIYF.